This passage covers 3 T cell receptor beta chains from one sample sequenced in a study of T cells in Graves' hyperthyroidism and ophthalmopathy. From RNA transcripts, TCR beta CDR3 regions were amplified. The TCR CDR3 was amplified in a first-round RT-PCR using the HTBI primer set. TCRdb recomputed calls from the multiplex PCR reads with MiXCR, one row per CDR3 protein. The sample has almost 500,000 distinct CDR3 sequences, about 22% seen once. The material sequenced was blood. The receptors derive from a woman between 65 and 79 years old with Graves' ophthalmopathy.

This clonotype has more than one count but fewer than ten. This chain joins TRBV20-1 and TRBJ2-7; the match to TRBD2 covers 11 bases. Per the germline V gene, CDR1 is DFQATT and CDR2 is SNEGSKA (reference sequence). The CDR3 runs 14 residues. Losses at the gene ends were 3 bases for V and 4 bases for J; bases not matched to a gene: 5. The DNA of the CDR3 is TGCAGTGCTAGCACTAGCGGGAGAGGTTACGAGCAGTACTTC. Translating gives CSASTSGRGYEQYF.

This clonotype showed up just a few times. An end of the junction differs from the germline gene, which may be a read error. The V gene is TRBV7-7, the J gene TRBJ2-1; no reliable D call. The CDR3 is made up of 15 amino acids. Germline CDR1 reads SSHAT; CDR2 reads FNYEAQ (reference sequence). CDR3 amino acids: CASSLGQDSYNEQFF. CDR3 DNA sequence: TGTGCTAGCAGCTTAGGGCAGGACTCCTACAATGAGCAGTTCTTC.

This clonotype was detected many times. The CDR3 region is CASSLLAGGLGELFF. CDR3 nucleotides: TGTGCCAGCAGCCTATTGGCGGGAGGACTCGGGGAGCTGTTTTTT. V usage is TRBV12-3 or TRBV12-4 and J usage is TRBJ2-2; 8 bases fit TRBD2. The CDR3 loop spans 15 amino acids. The V and J ends lost 6 bases and 7 bases, in that order; junction bases with no gene match: 10.